This TCR beta chain was retrieved from a study of T cells in Graves' hyperthyroidism and ophthalmopathy. Whole-study context: Peripheral blood was taken when the disease was first diagnosed, before any treatment began. Study-wide results and caveats: A model of 13 V-J pairs discriminated ophthalmopathy from stable hyperthyroidism.

Germline assignment: CDR1 SQVTM and CDR2 ANQGSEA. V gave up 4 bases and J gave up 0 bases, with 12 bases separating them. The CDR3 extends over 14 amino acids. It was RNA transcripts that yielded the amplified TCR beta CDR3 regions. During a first-round RT-PCR of the TCR CDR3, the HTBI primer set was used. Via MiXCR, TCRdb re-called the multiplex PCR reads, giving one row per CDR3 protein. The repertoire includes approximately 630,000 distinct CDR3 sequences, about a sixth of them detected once, and 3.5% to 4% sits in the top ten. This clonotype came up many times. Its antigen is undetermined. Graves' hyperthyroidism without ophthalmopathy progression within 18 months was termed stable.

Source material: blood. The sequence was collected from a woman between 25 and 40 years old with Graves' hyperthyroidism. This chain uses TRBV29-1 with TRBJ2-5; D is unresolved. Written as DNA, the CDR3 is TGCAGCGTTGGGTTTTATCGGAACCAAGAGACCCAGTACTTC. Residues: CSVGFYRNQETQYF.